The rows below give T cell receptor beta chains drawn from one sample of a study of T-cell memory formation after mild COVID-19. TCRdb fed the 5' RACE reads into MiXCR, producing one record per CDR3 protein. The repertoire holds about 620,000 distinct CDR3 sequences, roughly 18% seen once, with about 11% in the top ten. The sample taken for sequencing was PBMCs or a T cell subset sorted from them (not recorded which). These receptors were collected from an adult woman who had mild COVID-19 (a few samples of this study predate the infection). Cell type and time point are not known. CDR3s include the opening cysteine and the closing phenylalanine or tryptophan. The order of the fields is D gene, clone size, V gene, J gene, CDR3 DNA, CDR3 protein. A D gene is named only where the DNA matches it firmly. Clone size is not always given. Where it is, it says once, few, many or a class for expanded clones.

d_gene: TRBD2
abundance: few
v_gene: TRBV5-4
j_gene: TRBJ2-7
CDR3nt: TGTGCCAGCAGCTTTCGACTAGCGGGAAGCGAGCAGTACTTC
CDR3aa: CASSFRLAGSEQYF

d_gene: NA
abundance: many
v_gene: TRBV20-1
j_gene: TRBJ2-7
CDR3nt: TGCAGTGCTCCCTGGGTTGGGTACGAGCAGTACTTC
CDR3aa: CSAPWVGYEQYF

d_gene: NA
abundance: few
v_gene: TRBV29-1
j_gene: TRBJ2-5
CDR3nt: TGCAGCGTTGATGGGGGGGCGGCCTGGGACGAAGAGACCCAGTACTTC
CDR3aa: CSVDGGAAWDEETQYF

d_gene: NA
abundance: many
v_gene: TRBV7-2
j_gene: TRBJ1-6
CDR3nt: TGTGCCAGCAGCCTGGAGTACAACAGATATAATTCACCCCTCCACTTT
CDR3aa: CASSLEYNRYNSPLHF

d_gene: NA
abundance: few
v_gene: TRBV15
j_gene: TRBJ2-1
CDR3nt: TGTGCCACCAGCAAGGGGAAAAGCTCCTACAATGAGCAGTTCTTC
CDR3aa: CATSKGKSSYNEQFF

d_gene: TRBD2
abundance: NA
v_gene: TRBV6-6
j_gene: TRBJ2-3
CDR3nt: TGTGCCAGCAGCCCGATTGGGGGGGGACTAAGTGTGGATACGCAGTATTTT
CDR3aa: CASSPIGGGLSVDTQYF

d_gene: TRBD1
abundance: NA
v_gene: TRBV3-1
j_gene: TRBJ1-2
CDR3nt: TGTGCCAGCAGGTTGACAGGGTTTGGAATCACCTTC
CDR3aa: CASRLTGFGITF

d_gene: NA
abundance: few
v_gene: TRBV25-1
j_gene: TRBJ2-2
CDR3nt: TGTGCCAGCCAGGACGGACTCAACACCGGGGAGCTGTTTTTT
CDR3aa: CASQDGLNTGELFF

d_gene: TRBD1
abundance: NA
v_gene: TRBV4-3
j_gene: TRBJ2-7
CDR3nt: TGCGCCAGCAGCCAAGAGTTCCTCGGGACAGGGGGCATAGGCGAGCAGTACTTC
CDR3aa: CASSQEFLGTGGIGEQYF

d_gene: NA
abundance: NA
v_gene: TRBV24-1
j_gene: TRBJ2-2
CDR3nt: TGTGCCACCGGGGGTGGATACACCGGGGAGCTGTTTTTT
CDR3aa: CATGGGYTGELFF

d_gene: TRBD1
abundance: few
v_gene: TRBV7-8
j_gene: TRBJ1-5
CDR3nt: TGTGCCAGCAGCTCTGTCGGACAGGGTCGGGGTCAGCCCCAGCATTTT
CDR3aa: CASSSVGQGRGQPQHF

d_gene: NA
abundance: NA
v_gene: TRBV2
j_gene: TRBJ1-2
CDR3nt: TGTGCCAGCAGTCCTCGAGGGGCGGATGGCTACACCTTC
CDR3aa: CASSPRGADGYTF

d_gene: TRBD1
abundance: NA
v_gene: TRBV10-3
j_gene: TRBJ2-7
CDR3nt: TGTGCCATCAAGCTTGGGACAGGGCCCTACGAGCAGTACTTC
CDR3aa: CAIKLGTGPYEQYF

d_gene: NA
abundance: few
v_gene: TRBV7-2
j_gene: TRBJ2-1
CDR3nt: TGTGCCAGCAGCTTAGCTAGCGCCTCCTACAATGAGCAGTTCTTC
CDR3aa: CASSLASASYNEQFF

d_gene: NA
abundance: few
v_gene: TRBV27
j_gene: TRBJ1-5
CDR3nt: TGTGCCAGCAGACAAAAATTCCCAGGGGAACCCCAGCATTTT
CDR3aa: CASRQKFPGEPQHF

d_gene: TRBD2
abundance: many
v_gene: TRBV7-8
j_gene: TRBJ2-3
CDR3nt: TGTGCCAGCAGCTTACCGGGGGGAACGGGCACAGATACGCAGTATTTT
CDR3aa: CASSLPGGTGTDTQYF

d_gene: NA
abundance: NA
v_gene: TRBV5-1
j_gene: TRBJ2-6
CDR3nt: TGCGCCAGCAGCTTGGACGCGGCCTCTGGGGCCAACGTCCTGACTTTC
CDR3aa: CASSLDAASGANVLTF

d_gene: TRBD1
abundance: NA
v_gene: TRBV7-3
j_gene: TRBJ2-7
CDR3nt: TGTGCCAGCAGCCCCGGACAGGGAGGATCCTACGAGCAGTACTTC
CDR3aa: CASSPGQGGSYEQYF

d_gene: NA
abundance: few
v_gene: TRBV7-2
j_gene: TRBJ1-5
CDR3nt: TGTGCCAGCAGCACCAACAGGTTAATGGGGCCCCAGCATTTT
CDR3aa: CASSTNRLMGPQHF

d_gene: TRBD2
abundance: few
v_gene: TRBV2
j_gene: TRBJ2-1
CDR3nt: TGTGCCAGCAGTGAGCCTAGCGGCCCGAACAATGAGCAGTTCTTC
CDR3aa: CASSEPSGPNNEQFF

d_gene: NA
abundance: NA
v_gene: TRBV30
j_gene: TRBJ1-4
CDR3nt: TGTGCCTGGAGCAACGGTCGTGAAGAAAAACTGTTTTTT
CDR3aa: CAWSNGREEKLFF

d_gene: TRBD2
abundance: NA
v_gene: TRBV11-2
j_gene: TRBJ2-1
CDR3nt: TGTGCCAGCAGCTTAGGACTAGCGGGGATTATTTACAATGAGCAGTTCTTC
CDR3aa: CASSLGLAGIIYNEQFF

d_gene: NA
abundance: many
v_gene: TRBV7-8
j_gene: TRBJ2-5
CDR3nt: TGTGCCAGCAGCTCGGACAGCCAAGAGACCCAGTACTTC
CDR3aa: CASSSDSQETQYF

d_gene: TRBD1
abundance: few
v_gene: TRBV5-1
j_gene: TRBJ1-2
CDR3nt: TGCGCCAGCAGCGGATGGGACAGGGCCGCATATGGCTACACCTTC
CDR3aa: CASSGWDRAAYGYTF

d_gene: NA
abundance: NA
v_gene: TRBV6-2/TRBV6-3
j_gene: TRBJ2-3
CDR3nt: TGTGCCAGCACCCAGGGGGGGGCGGGAGATACGCAGTATTTT
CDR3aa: CASTQGGAGDTQYF